The 15 T cell receptor beta chains below come from one sample, sequenced in a study of human T cells and chemical hapten exposure. The time point here: pre-sensitization, week 0. Treatment given: therapeutic diphenylcyclopropenone sensitization with weekly scalp DPC. TCRdb redid the calling of the RACE reads with MiXCR, one entry per CDR3 protein. The sample holds 250,000 to 300,000 distinct CDR3 sequences, 7.5% to 8% seen once. The sequencing here drew on whole blood, taken in connection with sensitization to the hapten diphenylcyclopropenone (DPC). These receptors were taken from a man aged 18 to 35 with alopecia areata. Some clones in this sample may be carry-over from other donors' samples.

V is TRBV29-1 and J is TRBJ2-7; the match to TRBD2 covers 14 bases. Trimming at V came to 6 bases and at J to 5 bases, leaving 6 bases not matched to a gene. Germline V gene sequence: CDR1 SQVTM, CDR2 ANQGSEA. This CDR3 has 14 residues. Here the CDR3 reads CSVGTSGGQNEQYF. The CDR3 region has the DNA TGCAGCGTGGGGACTAGCGGGGGTCAGAACGAGCAGTACTTC.

This clonotype was found a few times. The genes are TRBV9 and TRBJ1-6; D not certain. Trimming took off 0 bases at V and 0 bases at J, with 4 bases between the two ends. CDR3 length: 15 residues. Germline V lookup: CDR1 SGDLS, CDR2 YYNGEE. CDR3 amino acids: CASSVGTSYNSPLHF. The CDR3 DNA sequence: TGTGCCAGCAGCGTAGGAACCTCCTATAATTCACCCCTCCACTTT. The full variable domain, rest sourced from reference TRBV9 and TRBJ1-6, is DSGVTQTPKHLITATGQRVTLRCSPRSGDLSVYWYQQSLDQGLQFLIQYYNGEERAKGNILERFSAQQFPDLHSELNLSSLELGDSALYFCASSVGTSYNSPLHFGNGTRLTVT.

This clonotype was seen repeatedly, ten times or more. The chain joins TRBV10-3 to TRBJ2-5; 7 bases line up with TRBD2. Germline loops: CDR1 ENHRY, CDR2 SYGVKD. CDR3 length equals 14 residues. V lost 2 bases to trimming and J lost 5 bases; unmatched junction nucleotides: 5. The CDR3 is CAISEGLVRETQYF. DNA for the CDR3: TGTGCCATCAGTGAGGGACTAGTACGTGAGACCCAGTACTTC.

The table lists this clonotype with many counts. The V call is TRBV12-3 or TRBV12-4, the J call TRBJ2-2; D might be TRBD1 (6 bases). CDR3 size: 13 residues. V was trimmed by 6 bases and J by 6 bases, leaving 11 bases between them. The CDR3, as DNA: TGTGCCAGCAGCCTCAGGGGTCCCGGGGAGCTGTTTTTT. As protein: CASSLRGPGELFF.

Points on this clonotype: This could be a read error, since a much larger clone is one nucleotide away. The rearrangement joins TRBV5-5 to TRBJ2-7, with D maybe TRBD1 (5 bases). Per the germline V gene, CDR1 is SGHKS and CDR2 is YYEKEE (reference sequence). The CDR3 has 14 amino acids. The CDR3 loop reads CASGLGLVLYEQYF. The DNA of the CDR3 is TGTGCCAGCGGCTTGGGGCTCGTCCTCTACGAGCAGTACTTC.

This clonotype was observed a handful of times. The germline gene is not matched at one end of the junction; a read error may be the cause. The chain has TRBV7-3 and TRBJ1-4, with no clear D. The CDR3 extends over 15 amino acids. CDR1 SGHTA and CDR2 FQGTGA come from the germline V gene. CDR3 coding DNA: TGTGCCAGCAGCCTAACCCTACCAACTAATGAAAAACTGTTTTTT. Its protein product is CASSLTLPTNEKLFF. Together with reference TRBV7-3 and TRBJ1-4, the CDR3 gives the full variable domain: GAGVSQTPSNKVTEKGKYVELRCDPISGHTALYWYRQSLGQGPEFLIYFQGTGAADDSGLPNDRFFAVRPEGSVSTLKIQRTERGDSAVYLCASSLTLPTNEKLFFGSGTQLSVL.

This clonotype was seen only a few times. This sequence joins TRBV7-2 and TRBJ1-2, with D possibly TRBD1 on 6 matching bases. V was trimmed by 6 bases and J by 3 bases, leaving 11 bases between them. The CDR3 loop spans 13 amino acids. CDR1 is SGHTA and CDR2 is FQGNSA in the germline V gene. The CDR3 DNA reads TGTGCCAGCAGAACCACAGGGTACTATGGCTACACCTTC. Amino acids: CASRTTGYYGYTF.

The chain joins TRBV6-5 to TRBJ2-3, with TRBD2 identical over 11 bases. The germline CDR1 and CDR2 sequences are MNHEY and SVGAGI. V shed 3 bases and J 4 bases; nucleotides not matched to a gene: 3. This CDR3 is built from 15 residues. DNA for the CDR3: TGTGCCAGCAGTTATAGCGGGGGGGCCCCAGATACGCAGTATTTT. Its protein is CASSYSGGAPDTQYF.

This clonotype was observed many times. The rearrangement links TRBV20-1 to TRBJ2-7; D is ambiguous. CDR1 and CDR2 from the germline V gene are DFQATT and SNEGSKA (reference sequence). The V end was cut by 3 bases, the J end by 2 bases, with 8 bases between. The CDR3 runs to 12 residues. CDR3 in DNA: TGCAGTGCTAGTCACAGCCCCTACGAGCAGTACTTC. It is translated as CSASHSPYEQYF.

This clonotype was detected a few times. This sequence joins TRBV5-1 and TRBJ1-1, with TRBD1 matching over 7 bases. This CDR3 region has 15 residues. V dropped 3 bases and J dropped 1; count of bases not matched to a gene: 6. The germline CDR1 and CDR2 sequences are SGHRS and YFSETQ. The CDR3 reads CASSSTGAKNTEAFF. CDR3 coding DNA: TGCGCCAGCAGCTCTACAGGGGCTAAGAACACTGAAGCTTTCTTT.

The chain carries TRBV6-2 or TRBV6-3 and TRBJ2-7; TRBD1 might be the D (7 bases). The V and J ends lost 2 bases and 3 bases respectively, with 17 bases between them. This CDR3 is 16 amino acids long. Germline loops: CDR1 MNHEY, CDR2 SVGEGT. The CDR3 sequence is CASSYHDREDLYEQYF. The CDR3 bases are TGTGCCAGCAGTTACCATGACAGGGAGGATCTCTACGAGCAGTACTTC.

This sequence joins TRBV28 and TRBJ1-1, with D perhaps TRBD1 (6 bases). V was shortened by 10 bases and J by 3 bases, with 15 bases between the two germline ends. This CDR3 has 13 residues. CDR1 and CDR2 (germline): MDHEN, SYDVKM. This CDR3 is CATYRVWDTEAFF. CDR3 DNA: TGTGCCACCTACAGGGTTTGGGACACTGAAGCTTTCTTT. The variable domain in full, with the rest retrieved from reference TRBV28 and TRBJ1-1, is DVKVTQSSRYLVKRTGEKVFLECVQDMDHENMFWYRQDPGLGLRLIYFSYDVKMKEKGDIPEGYSVSREKKERFSLILESASTNQTSMYLCATYRVWDTEAFFGQGTRLTVV.

The sample holds a few counts of this clonotype. The V and J genes are TRBV10-3 and TRBJ1-4; D is unresolved. V lost 0 bases and J lost 8, with 13 bases in between. This CDR3 spans 15 amino acids. CDR1 is ENHRY and CDR2 is SYGVKD in the germline V gene. The CDR3: CAISESWAVREKLFF. DNA for the CDR3: TGTGCCATCAGTGAGTCTTGGGCTGTAAGAGAAAAACTGTTTTTT.

This clonotype came up a few times. The chain links TRBV20-1 to TRBJ2-7; TRBD2 might be the D (5 bases). The CDR3 covers 13 residues. Germline CDR1 and CDR2: DFQATT and SNEGSKA (reference sequence). V was shortened by 0 bases and J by 3 bases, with 9 bases between the two germline ends. CDR3 sequence reads: CSARDRGDYEQYF. The CDR3 DNA sequence: TGCAGTGCTAGAGATCGGGGTGACTACGAGCAGTACTTC.

This clonotype was counted many times. This chain uses TRBV25-1 with TRBJ1-1; D call uncertain. This CDR3 region has 14 residues. V lost 0 bases and J 4 bases, leaving 9 bases between the germline ends. CDR1 is MGHDK and CDR2 is SYGVNS in the germline V gene. CDR3 protein: CASSEYKGTTEAFF. The CDR3 coding sequence is TGTGCCAGCAGTGAATATAAGGGTACCACTGAAGCTTTCTTT.